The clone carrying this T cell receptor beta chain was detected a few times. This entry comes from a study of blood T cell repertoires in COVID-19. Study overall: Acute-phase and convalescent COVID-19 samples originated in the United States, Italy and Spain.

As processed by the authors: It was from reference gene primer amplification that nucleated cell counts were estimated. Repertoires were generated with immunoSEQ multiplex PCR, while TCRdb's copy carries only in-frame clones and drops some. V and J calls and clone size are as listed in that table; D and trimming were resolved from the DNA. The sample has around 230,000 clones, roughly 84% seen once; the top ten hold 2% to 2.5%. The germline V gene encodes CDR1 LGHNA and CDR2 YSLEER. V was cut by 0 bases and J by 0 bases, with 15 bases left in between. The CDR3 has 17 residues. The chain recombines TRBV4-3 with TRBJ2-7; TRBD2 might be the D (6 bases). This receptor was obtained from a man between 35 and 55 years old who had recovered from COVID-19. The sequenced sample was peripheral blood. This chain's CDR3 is CASSQDRFAGNSYEQYF. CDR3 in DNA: TGCGCCAGCAGCCAAGATAGGTTTGCGGGAAACTCCTACGAGCAGTACTTC.